Below are 14 T cell receptor beta chains sequenced from a single sample in a study of neurological immune-mediated disorders (dated by TCRdb to between 2018 and 2021). The receptor library was made with 5' RACE. Sequencing was carried out with an Illumina HiSeq 2500. TCRdb trimmed the raw reads at Q25, called clones with MiXCR and kept productive beta chains. Rows are combined by CDR3 protein, so each entry shows the most common genes and DNA. The sample profile shows under 50,000 distinct CDR3 sequences; about a quarter of them were found once. Around a quarter of the sample comes from the top ten. Sequencing was carried out using PBMCs. The origin of the receptors is a woman aged 70-85 years in good health.

This clonotype was counted at least ten times. This chain uses TRBV5-1 with TRBJ2-5; either TRBD1 or TRBD2 may supply D (6 bases each). Looked up from germline, CDR1 is SGHRS and CDR2 is YFSETQ. The CDR3 loop spans 14 amino acids. Between the trimmed V and J ends, which lost 6 bases and 2 bases, there was a span of 14 bases. The DNA for the CDR3 is TGCGCCAGCAACCTCCAAGGGGGGCAAGAGACCCAGTACTTC. It yields the protein CASNLQGGQETQYF.

This clonotype was recorded many times. The chain employs TRBV18 and TRBJ2-2; D is unresolved. Looked up from germline, CDR1 is KGHSH and CDR2 is LQKENI. This CDR3 contains 12 residues. V lost 3 bases, J lost 2 bases, and 1 base lay in between. Here the CDR3 reads CASSPNTGELFF. CDR3 sequence (DNA): TGTGCCAGCTCACCTAACACCGGGGAGCTGTTTTTT.

Details on this clonotype: At one end the junction does not follow the germline gene, possibly because of a read error. The V and J genes are TRBV5-1 and TRBJ2-3, with TRBD2 matching over 8 bases. The germline CDR1 and CDR2 sequences are SGHRS and YFSETQ. There are 19 residues in the CDR3. The DNA for the CDR3 is TGCGCCAGAAGCTTGGATAATGTACTAGCGGTGTCTAGCACAGATACGCAGTATTTT. Protein: CARSLDNVLAVSSTDTQYF.

By share, this clonotype ranks as medium-sized. V and J are TRBV12-3 or TRBV12-4 and TRBJ2-7, with D perhaps TRBD1 (5 bases). Trimming pared 8 bases from V and 4 bases from J, leaving 9 bases between. The CDR3 runs 11 residues. As DNA, the CDR3 is TGTGCCAGCCTGGGGCAGTACGAGCAGTACTTC. Encoded protein: CASLGQYEQYF.

For this clonotype: Being one base from a much bigger clone, this may be a read error. The V call is TRBV5-1, the J call TRBJ2-3; D is unclear. Germline loops: CDR1 SGHRS, CDR2 YFSETQ. The CDR3 has 15 residues. V gave up 4 bases and J gave up 0 bases, with 12 bases separating them. The CDR3 spells CASSLNTQSTDTQYF. The CDR3 DNA is TGCGCCAGCAGCCTTAACACCCAAAGCACAGATACGCAGTATTTT. The full variable domain, rest sourced from reference TRBV5-1 and TRBJ2-3, is KAGVTQTPRYLIKTRGQQVTLSCSPISGHRSVSWYQQTPGQGLQFLFEYFSETQRNKGNFPGRFSGRQFSNSRSEMNVSTLELGDSALYLCASSLNTQSTDTQYFGPGTRLTVL.

Many counts were recorded for this clonotype. CDR3 DNA sequence: TGCGCCAGCAGCCCCAAATTCGGAGAGACCCAGTACTTC. Protein product: CASSPKFGETQYF. This rearrangement joins TRBV4-3 to TRBJ2-5, with D unclear. Germline CDR1 and CDR2: LGHNA and YSLEER. The V end was cut by 4 bases, the J end by 4 bases, with 10 bases between. The CDR3 is made up of 13 amino acids.

This clonotype was observed many times. This chain connects TRBV20-1 to TRBJ2-2; 11 bases agree with TRBD2. CDR3 size: 15 residues. CDR1 and CDR2 from the germline V gene are DFQATT and SNEGSKA (reference sequence). CDR3 loop: CSAARLAGRPGELFF. CDR3 in DNA: TGCAGCGCCGCCCGACTAGCGGGACGGCCCGGGGAGCTGTTTTTT.

This clonotype is categorized as large. The rearrangement links TRBV28 to TRBJ2-3, with TRBD2 identical over 10 bases. Trimming cost V 3 bases and J 2 bases; bases outside gene matches: 8. Germline V lookup: CDR1 MDHEN, CDR2 SYDVKM. This CDR3 is 17 amino acids long. DNA of the CDR3: TGTGCCAGCAGTTTCGGGACTAGCGTTCCCTACACAGATACGCAGTATTTT. This encodes CASSFGTSVPYTDTQYF.

The CDR3 coding sequence is TGTGCCAGCAGCCAAGAGGGAGCGGGGCGCGCAGATACGCAGTATTTT. Translating gives CASSQEGAGRADTQYF. The chain has TRBV3-1 and TRBJ2-3; TRBD2 aligns across 7 bases. Trimming removed 0 bases from V and 4 bases from J; junction bases left unmatched: 7. Germline V lookup: CDR1 LGHDT, CDR2 YNNKEL (reference sequence). The CDR3 is 16 residues long.

This clonotype was found many times. CDR3 loop: CASSQDIAEKLFF. The CDR3 bases are TGTGCCAGCAGCCAAGATATCGCCGAAAAACTGTTTTTT. The chain employs TRBV14 and TRBJ1-4; D unresolved. V was pared by 0 bases and J by 8 bases, with 7 bases between. This CDR3 spans 13 amino acids. CDR1 is SGHDN and CDR2 is FVKESK in the germline V gene.

The rearrangement joins TRBV12-3 or TRBV12-4 to TRBJ2-1; TRBD2 matches 13 bases. V lost 6 bases, J lost 4 bases, and 0 bases stayed unmatched. CDR3 length: 14 residues. The CDR3 here is CASRGLAGYNEQFF. DNA for the CDR3: TGTGCCAGCAGGGGACTAGCGGGGTACAATGAGCAGTTCTTC.

This clonotype was observed many times. The V gene is TRBV4-2, the J gene TRBJ1-2; possible D gene TRBD1, 6 bases. V lost 0 bases, J lost 2 bases, and 13 bases lay in between. Germline CDR1 is LGHNA and CDR2 is YNFKEQ. This CDR3 has 16 residues. The CDR3 sequence: CASSQDPTGYNYGYTF. The CDR3 DNA follows: TGTGCCAGCAGCCAAGACCCGACAGGATACAACTATGGCTACACCTTC.

This chain links TRBV3-1 with TRBJ2-7; 11 bases are a match to TRBD1. The V and J ends lost 6 bases and 2 bases, in that order; junction bases with no gene match: 6. The germline CDR1 and CDR2 sequences are LGHDT and YNNKEL (reference sequence). This CDR3 is 15 amino acids long. Here the CDR3 DNA reads TGTGCCAGCAGTTTTCCGGGACAGGGGGCCTACGAGCAGTACTTC. Translating gives CASSFPGQGAYEQYF.

Ten or more counts support this clonotype. The chain links TRBV6-6 to TRBJ1-2; D is perhaps TRBD1 (6 bases). The CDR3 covers 11 residues. Per the germline V gene, CDR1 is MNHNY and CDR2 is SVGAGI (reference sequence). Between the trimmed V and J ends, which lost 8 bases and 5 bases, there was a span of 9 bases. The CDR3: CASAQGYGYTF. In DNA, the CDR3 is TGTGCCAGCGCCCAGGGGTATGGCTACACCTTC.